This T cell receptor (beta chain) comes out of a study of blood T cell repertoires in COVID-19. Looking at the study overall: Italy, Spain and the United States were the sources of the convalescent and acute COVID-19 samples. Nucleic acid was either cDNA or gDNA, and it came from T cells, B-cell-depleted T cells, or PBMCs.

Authors' processing steps: Reference gene primer amplification gave estimated nucleated cell counts. TCRdb's copy holds only in-frame clones and misses some; the assay was immunoSEQ multiplex PCR. The D gene and trimming were derived from the DNA, and the V and J assignments and clone size from that table. The sample includes 45,000 to 60,000 clones, 90% to 95% seen only once; the top ten take roughly 3.9%. The V and J ends lost 5 bases and 13 bases respectively, with 15 bases between them. Germline V CDR1 and CDR2: SEHNR, FQNEAQ (reference sequence). The CDR3 is 12 amino acids. Sequenced sample: peripheral blood. This chain links TRBV7-9 with TRBJ2-1; D might be TRBD1 (5 bases). The clonotype originates from a man in his fifties with acute or convalescent COVID-19. CDR3 DNA sequence: TGTGCCAGCAGCCAACCCGTAGGGGAACAGTTCTTC. This codes for CASSQPVGEQFF.